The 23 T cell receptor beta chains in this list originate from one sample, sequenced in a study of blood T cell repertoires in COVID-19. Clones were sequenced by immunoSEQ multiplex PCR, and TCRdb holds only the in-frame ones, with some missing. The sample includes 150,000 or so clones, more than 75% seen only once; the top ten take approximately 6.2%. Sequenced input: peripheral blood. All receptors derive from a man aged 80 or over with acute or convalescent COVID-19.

CDR3 in DNA: TGTGCCAGCAGCGGGACAGGGGGCCGTAATGAGCAGTTCTTC. It translates to CASSGTGGRNEQFF. This chain links TRBV6-5 with TRBJ2-1, with 12 bases fitting TRBD1. The CDR3 sequence is 14 residues long. The V segment lost 6 bases and the J segment 7 bases; nucleotides outside the gene matches: 4. Per the germline V gene, CDR1 is MNHEY and CDR2 is SVGAGI.

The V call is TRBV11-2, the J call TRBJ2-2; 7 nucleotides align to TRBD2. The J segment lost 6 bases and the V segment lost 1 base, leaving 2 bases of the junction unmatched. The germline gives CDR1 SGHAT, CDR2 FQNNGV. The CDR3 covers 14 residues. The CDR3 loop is CASSLVGGAGELFF. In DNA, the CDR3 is TGTGCCAGCAGCTTAGTGGGGGGGGCCGGGGAGCTGTTTTTT.

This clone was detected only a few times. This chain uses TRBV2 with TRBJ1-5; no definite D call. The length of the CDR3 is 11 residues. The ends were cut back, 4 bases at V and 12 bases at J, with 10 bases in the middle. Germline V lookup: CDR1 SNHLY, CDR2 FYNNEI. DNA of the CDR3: TGTGCCAGCAGTGGTGGAGGGCTCCAGCATTTT. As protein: CASSGGGLQHF. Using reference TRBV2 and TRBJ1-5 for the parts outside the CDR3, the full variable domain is EPEVTQTPSHQVTQMGQEVILRCVPISNHLYFYWYRQILGQKVEFLVSFYNNEISEKSEIFDDQFSVERPDGSNFTLKIRSTKLEDSAMYFCASSGGGLQHFGDGTRLSIL.

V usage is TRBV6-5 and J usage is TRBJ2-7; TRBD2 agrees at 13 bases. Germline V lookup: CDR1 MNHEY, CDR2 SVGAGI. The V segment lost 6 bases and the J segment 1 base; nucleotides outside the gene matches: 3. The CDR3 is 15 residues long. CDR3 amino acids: CASRRTSGSSYEQYF. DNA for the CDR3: TGTGCCAGCAGAAGGACTAGCGGGAGTTCCTACGAGCAGTACTTC.

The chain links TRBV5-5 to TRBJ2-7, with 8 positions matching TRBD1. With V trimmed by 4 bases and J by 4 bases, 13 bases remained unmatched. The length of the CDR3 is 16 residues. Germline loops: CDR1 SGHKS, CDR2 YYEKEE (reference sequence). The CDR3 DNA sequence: TGTGCCAGCAGCCCAACTCAGGGGGCCTTGGGTTACGAGCAGTACTTC. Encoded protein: CASSPTQGALGYEQYF.

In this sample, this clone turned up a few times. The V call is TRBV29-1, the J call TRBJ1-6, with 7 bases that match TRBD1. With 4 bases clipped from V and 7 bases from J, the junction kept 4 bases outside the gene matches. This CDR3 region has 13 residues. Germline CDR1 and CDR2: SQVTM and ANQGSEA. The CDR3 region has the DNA TGCAGCGTTGCCGGGACAGAGAATTCACCCCTCCACTTT. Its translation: CSVAGTENSPLHF.

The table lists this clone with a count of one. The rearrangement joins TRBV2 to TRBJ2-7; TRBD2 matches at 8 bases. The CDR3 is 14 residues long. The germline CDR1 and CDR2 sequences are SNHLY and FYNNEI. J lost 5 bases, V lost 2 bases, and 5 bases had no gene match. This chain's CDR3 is CASSEWREVHEQYF. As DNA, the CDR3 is TGTGCCAGCAGTGAATGGCGGGAGGTTCACGAGCAGTACTTC.

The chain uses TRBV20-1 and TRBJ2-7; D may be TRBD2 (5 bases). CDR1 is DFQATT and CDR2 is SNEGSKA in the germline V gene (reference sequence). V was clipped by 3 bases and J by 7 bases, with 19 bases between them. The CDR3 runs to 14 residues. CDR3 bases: TGCAGTGCTAGTAAATTGCGGGCGATCGATGAGCAGTACTTC. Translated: CSASKLRAIDEQYF.

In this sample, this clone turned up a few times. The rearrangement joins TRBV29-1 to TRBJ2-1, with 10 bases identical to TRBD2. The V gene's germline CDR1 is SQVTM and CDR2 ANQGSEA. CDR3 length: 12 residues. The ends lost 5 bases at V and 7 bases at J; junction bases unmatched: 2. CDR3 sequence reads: CSVIAGGNEQFF. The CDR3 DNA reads TGCAGCGTTATAGCGGGAGGTAATGAGCAGTTCTTC.

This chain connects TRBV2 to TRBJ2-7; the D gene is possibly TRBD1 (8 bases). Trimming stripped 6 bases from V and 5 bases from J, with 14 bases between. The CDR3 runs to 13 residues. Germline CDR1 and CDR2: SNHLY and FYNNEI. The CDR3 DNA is TGTGCCAGCAGCTTTACAGGGGGGGACGAGCAGTACTTC. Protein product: CASSFTGGDEQYF. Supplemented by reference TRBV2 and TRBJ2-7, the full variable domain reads EPEVTQTPSHQVTQMGQEVILRCVPISNHLYFYWYRQILGQKVEFLVSFYNNEISEKSEIFDDQFSVERPDGSNFTLKIRSTKLEDSAMYFCASSFTGGDEQYFGPGTRLTVT.

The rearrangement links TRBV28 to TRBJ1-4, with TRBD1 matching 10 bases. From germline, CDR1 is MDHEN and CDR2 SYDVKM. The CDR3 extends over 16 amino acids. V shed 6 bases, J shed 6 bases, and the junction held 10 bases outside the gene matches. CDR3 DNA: TGTGCCAGCAGCTCCCGGGACAGGGGAACGGATGAAAAACTGTTTTTT. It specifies CASSSRDRGTDEKLFF. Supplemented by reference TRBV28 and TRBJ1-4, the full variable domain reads DVKVTQSSRYLVKRTGEKVFLECVQDMDHENMFWYRQDPGLGLRLIYFSYDVKMKEKGDIPEGYSVSREKKERFSLILESASTNQTSMYLCASSSRDRGTDEKLFFGSGTQLSVL.

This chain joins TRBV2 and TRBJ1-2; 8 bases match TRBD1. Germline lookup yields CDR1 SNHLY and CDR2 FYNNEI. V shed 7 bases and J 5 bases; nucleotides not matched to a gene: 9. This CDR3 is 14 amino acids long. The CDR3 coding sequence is TGTGCCAGCACGACGACAGGGGTCGGGTATGGCTACACCTTC. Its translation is CASTTTGVGYGYTF.

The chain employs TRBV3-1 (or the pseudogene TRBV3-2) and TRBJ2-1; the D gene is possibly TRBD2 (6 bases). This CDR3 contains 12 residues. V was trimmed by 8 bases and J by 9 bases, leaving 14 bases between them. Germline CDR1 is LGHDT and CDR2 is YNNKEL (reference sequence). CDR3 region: CASALRGSEQFF. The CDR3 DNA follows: TGTGCCAGCGCCCTGCGGGGAAGTGAGCAGTTCTTC.

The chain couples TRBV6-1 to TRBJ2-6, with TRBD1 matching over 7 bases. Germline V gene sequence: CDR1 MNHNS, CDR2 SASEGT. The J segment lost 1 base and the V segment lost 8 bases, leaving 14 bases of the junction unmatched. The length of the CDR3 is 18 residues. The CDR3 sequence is CASGGTGALPSGANVLTF. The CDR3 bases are TGTGCCAGCGGTGGAACAGGGGCTCTACCTTCTGGGGCCAACGTCCTGACTTTC.

CDR3 nucleotide sequence: TGTGCCAGCTCACCACAAAGCGGGAGGATCGGTGAGCAGTTCTTC. Its translation is CASSPQSGRIGEQFF. The genes are TRBV18 and TRBJ2-1; 9 bases fit TRBD2. This CDR3 has 15 amino acids. The germline CDR1 and CDR2 sequences are KGHSH and LQKENI. V shed 1 base and J 9 bases; nucleotides not matched to a gene: 7.

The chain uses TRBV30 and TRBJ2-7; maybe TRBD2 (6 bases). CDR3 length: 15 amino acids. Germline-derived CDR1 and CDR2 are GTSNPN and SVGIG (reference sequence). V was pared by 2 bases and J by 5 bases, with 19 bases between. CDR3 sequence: CAWSPWGGDMNEQYF. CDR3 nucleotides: TGTGCCTGGAGTCCCTGGGGAGGTGATATGAACGAGCAGTACTTC.

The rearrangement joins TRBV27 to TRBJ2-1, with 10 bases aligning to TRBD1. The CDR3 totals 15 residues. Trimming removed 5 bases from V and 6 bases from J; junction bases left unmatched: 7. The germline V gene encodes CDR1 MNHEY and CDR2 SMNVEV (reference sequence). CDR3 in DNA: TGTGCCAGCAGTCCTGACAGGGGGCCGGTCAATGAGCAGTTCTTC. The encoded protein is CASSPDRGPVNEQFF.

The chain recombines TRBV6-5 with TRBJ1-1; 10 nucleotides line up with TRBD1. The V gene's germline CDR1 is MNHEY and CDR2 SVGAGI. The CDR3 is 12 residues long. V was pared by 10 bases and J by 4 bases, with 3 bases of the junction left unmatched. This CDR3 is CATRTGGTEAFF. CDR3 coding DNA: TGTGCCACCAGGACAGGGGGCACTGAAGCTTTCTTT.

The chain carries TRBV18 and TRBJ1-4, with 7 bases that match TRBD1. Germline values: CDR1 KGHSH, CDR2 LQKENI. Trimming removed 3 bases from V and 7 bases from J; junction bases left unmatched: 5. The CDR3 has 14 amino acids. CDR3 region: CASSPQGETEKLFF. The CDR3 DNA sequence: TGTGCCAGCTCACCTCAGGGGGAGACTGAAAAACTGTTTTTT.

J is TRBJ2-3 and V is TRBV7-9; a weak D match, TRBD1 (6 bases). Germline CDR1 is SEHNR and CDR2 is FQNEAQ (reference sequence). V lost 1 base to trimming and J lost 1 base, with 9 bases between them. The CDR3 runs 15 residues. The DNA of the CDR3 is TGTGCCAGCAGCTTAGGAGCAGGGGGCACAGATACGCAGTATTTT. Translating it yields CASSLGAGGTDTQYF.

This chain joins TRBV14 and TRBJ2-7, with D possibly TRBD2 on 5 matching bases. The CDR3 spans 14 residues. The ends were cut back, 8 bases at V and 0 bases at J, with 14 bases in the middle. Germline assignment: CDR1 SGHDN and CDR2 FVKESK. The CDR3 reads CASGSTGSSYEQYF. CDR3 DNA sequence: TGTGCCAGCGGCTCGACTGGGAGCTCCTACGAGCAGTACTTC.

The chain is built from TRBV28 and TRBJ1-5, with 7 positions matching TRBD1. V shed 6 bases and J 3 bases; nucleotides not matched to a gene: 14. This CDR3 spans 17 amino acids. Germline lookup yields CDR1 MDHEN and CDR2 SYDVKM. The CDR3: CASSAGTAPKFNQPQHF. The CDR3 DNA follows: TGTGCCAGCAGCGCCGGGACAGCGCCCAAATTCAATCAGCCCCAGCATTTT.

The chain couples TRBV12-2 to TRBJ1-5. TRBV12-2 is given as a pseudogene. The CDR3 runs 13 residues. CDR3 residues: CASRLGRVEPQHF. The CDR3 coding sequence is TGTGCAAGTCGCCTCGGGAGGGTTGAGCCCCAGCATTTT.